Listed below are T cell receptor beta chains from one sample, sequenced in a study of blood T cells in healthy people across ages. From the 5' RACE reads, TCRdb called clonotypes with MiXCR, one entry per CDR3 protein. The sample includes fewer than 750,000 distinct CDR3 sequences, roughly 43% of them seen just once. The specimen was blood. These receptor sequences come from a man older than 75 in good health. Each CDR3 is given with its conserved first and last residue. The D gene is left open where the match is weak. Not every row has a clone size; where given, it reads once, few, many or a size class.

J: TRBJ2-2
size: few
D: TRBD2
V: TRBV29-1
DNA: TGCAGCGTTGAAGGCGGGAGTTTTTCCGGGGAGCTGTTTTTT
CDR3: CSVEGGSFSGELFF

J: TRBJ1-1
size: .
D: .
V: TRBV20-1
DNA: TGCAGTGCAACCGACGGCGGCACTGAAGCTTTCTTT
CDR3: CSATDGGTEAFF

J: TRBJ2-5
size: few
D: .
V: TRBV20-1
DNA: TGCAGTGCCAATGGGGCCCAAGAGACCCAGTACTTC
CDR3: CSANGAQETQYF

J: TRBJ2-1
size: few
D: .
V: TRBV7-2
DNA: TGTGCCAGCAGCGCACAGGGTTTTGAGCAGTTCTTC
CDR3: CASSAQGFEQFF

J: TRBJ1-1
size: .
D: .
V: TRBV10-3
DNA: TGTGCCATCAGTGACAGGCCTCTGAACACTGAAGCTTTCTTT
CDR3: CAISDRPLNTEAFF

J: TRBJ1-4
size: .
D: .
V: TRBV7-2
DNA: TGTGCCAGCAGCTTCCAGGGTGGTGAAAAACTGTTTTTT
CDR3: CASSFQGGEKLFF

J: TRBJ2-4
size: few
D: TRBD2
V: TRBV20-1
DNA: TGCAGTGCCAGCTCGGGACTAGCGGGAGCGGCACCCTACGACATTCAGTACTTC
CDR3: CSASSGLAGAAPYDIQYF

J: TRBJ1-2
size: .
D: .
V: TRBV20-1
DNA: TGCAGTGCGGACACAGGAATCTCTAACTATGGCTACACCTTC
CDR3: CSADTGISNYGYTF

J: TRBJ2-1
size: .
D: .
V: TRBV4-3
DNA: TGCGCCAGCAGCCAAGATCACGGGACCTACAATGAGCAGTTCTTC
CDR3: CASSQDHGTYNEQFF

J: TRBJ2-1
size: .
D: TRBD2
V: TRBV11-2
DNA: TGTGCCAGCAGCTCTACACCGGGACTAGCGGGAGCCAATGAGCAGTTCTTC
CDR3: CASSSTPGLAGANEQFF

J: TRBJ1-2
size: .
D: .
V: TRBV29-1
DNA: TGCAGCGTTGAGAGACAAAGTTTTGGCTACACCTTC
CDR3: CSVERQSFGYTF

J: TRBJ2-1
size: .
D: .
V: TRBV3-1
DNA: TGTGCCAGCAGCCAAGACAGGGGGGGAAGTGAGCAGTTCTTC
CDR3: CASSQDRGGSEQFF

J: TRBJ2-7
size: few
D: .
V: TRBV6-5
DNA: TGTGCCAGCAGTGCGGGGCTTTTGGGGGAGCAGTACTTC
CDR3: CASSAGLLGEQYF

J: TRBJ1-4
size: many
D: .
V: TRBV6-6
DNA: TGTGCCAGCAGGCCCGTGGGCGCGTCACTTGGTGAAAAACTGTTTTTT
CDR3: CASRPVGASLGEKLFF

J: TRBJ2-6
size: .
D: TRBD2
V: TRBV28
DNA: TGTGCCAGCAGTTTACTCGGACTAGCGGGGACCTCTGGGGCCAACGTCCTGACTTTC
CDR3: CASSLLGLAGTSGANVLTF

J: TRBJ2-3
size: .
D: .
V: TRBV20-1
DNA: TGCAGTGCTAATTCACCAGGCACAGATACGCAGTATTTT
CDR3: CSANSPGTDTQYF

J: TRBJ2-1
size: few
D: .
V: TRBV12-3/TRBV12-4
DNA: TGTGCCAGCACCCTCCGGCGGAACTACAATGAGCAGTTCTTC
CDR3: CASTLRRNYNEQFF

J: TRBJ2-5
size: .
D: .
V: TRBV7-9
DNA: TGTGCCAGCAGGTCCCAGGGTCAAGAGACCCAGTACTTC
CDR3: CASRSQGQETQYF

J: TRBJ2-3
size: .
D: .
V: TRBV20-1
DNA: TGCAGTGCTAGAGATCCCGGGGCGGGGGCCCCCACAGATACGCAGTATTTT
CDR3: CSARDPGAGAPTDTQYF

J: TRBJ1-2
size: many
D: .
V: TRBV20-1
DNA: TGCAGTGCTAGAGTGGAGGGCTATGGCTACACCTTC
CDR3: CSARVEGYGYTF

J: TRBJ1-1
size: .
D: .
V: TRBV4-1
DNA: TGCGCCAGCAAGATAGGACTTTGGAACACTGAAGCTTTCTTT
CDR3: CASKIGLWNTEAFF

J: TRBJ2-3
size: .
D: .
V: TRBV30
DNA: TGTGCCTGGACGAAAGGTGTGGCGGGAGATACGCAGTATTTT
CDR3: CAWTKGVAGDTQYF

J: TRBJ2-3
size: few
D: TRBD1
V: TRBV20-1
DNA: TGCAGTGCTACCACGGGACAGGATCCAGATACGCAGTATTTT
CDR3: CSATTGQDPDTQYF

J: TRBJ2-5
size: .
D: TRBD1
V: TRBV9
DNA: TGTGTCAGCAGCGCGGGACAGGGCCAGGGAGAGCAGTACTTC
CDR3: CVSSAGQGQGEQYF

J: TRBJ2-4
size: .
D: .
V: TRBV6-6
DNA: TGTGCCAGCAGTGACGAGCGGCAAAACATTCAGTACTTC
CDR3: CASSDERQNIQYF

J: TRBJ2-3
size: .
D: .
V: TRBV7-9
DNA: TGTGCCCCCCGGGTCCTCTCCCCTAGCACAGATACGCAGTATTTT
CDR3: CAPRVLSPSTDTQYF

J: TRBJ1-5
size: few
D: .
V: TRBV5-1
DNA: TGCGCCAGCAGCATTGACACAAATCAGCCCCAGCATTTT
CDR3: CASSIDTNQPQHF

J: TRBJ2-7
size: .
D: TRBD1
V: TRBV30
DNA: TGTGCCTGGAGTGAGGGACAGGGGGCCTACTACGAGCAGTACTTC
CDR3: CAWSEGQGAYYEQYF

J: TRBJ2-1
size: many
D: .
V: TRBV6-5
DNA: TGTGCCAGCAGTTCCAACCCGTCCTCGGTCTACAATGAGCAGTTCTTC
CDR3: CASSSNPSSVYNEQFF

J: TRBJ2-7
size: many
D: .
V: TRBV6-5
DNA: TGTGCCAGCAGCTTGGGACTCCCCACCTCCTACGAGCAGTACTTC
CDR3: CASSLGLPTSYEQYF

J: TRBJ1-1
size: .
D: .
V: TRBV20-1
DNA: TGCAGTGCTAGGCAGGTTTACACTGAAGCTTTCTTT
CDR3: CSARQVYTEAFF

J: TRBJ1-2
size: many
D: TRBD1
V: TRBV6-6
DNA: TGTGCCAGCTCTCGGGGAGGGACAGGGGACTATGGCTACACCTTC
CDR3: CASSRGGTGDYGYTF

J: TRBJ2-1
size: .
D: .
V: TRBV6-2/TRBV6-3
DNA: TGTGCCAGCAGTTACTCGATCCGCCTGTTGAGGGCCCCTAAAGAGCAGTTCTTC
CDR3: CASSYSIRLLRAPKEQFF